These T cell receptor beta chains were read from a single sample in a study of cytomegalovirus exposure and HLA in healthy donors. TCRdb keeps only in-frame clones here, not all; method: immunoSEQ multiplex PCR. In the table there are about 100,000 clones, under 80% of which are singletons. The sequenced material came from PBMCs. These receptors were collected from a young woman in good health and CMV-seropositive. Both conserved end residues are part of each CDR3. Fields, in order: J gene, D gene, V gene, CDR3 DNA, CDR3 protein. D genes are given only for firm matches.

TRBJ2-1 | TRBD2 | TRBV14 | TGTGCCGGGAGGGATAGCGGGAGTGGTGAGCAGTTCTTC | CAGRDSGSGEQFF
TRBJ1-2 | TRBD1 | TRBV28 | TGTGCCACCGGACAGGGGAACTATGGCTACACCTTC | CATGQGNYGYTF
TRBJ1-5 | NA | TRBV4-2 | TGTGCCAGCAGCCAAGAAGCAGGGAGGGGCAATCAGCCCCAGCATTTT | CASSQEAGRGNQPQHF
TRBJ2-1 | NA | TRBV18 | TGTGCCAGCTCCCCCTCCTGGAGCTCCTACAATGAGCAGTTCTTC | CASSPSWSSYNEQFF
TRBJ2-1 | TRBD2 | TRBV6-1 | TGTGCCACCGTAGCGGGAGGGCCGGTCAATGAGCAGTTCTTC | CATVAGGPVNEQFF
TRBJ2-6 | TRBD1 | TRBV28 | TGTGCCAGCAGCCGAGGTCCCGGGACAGGGACCGGGGCCAACGTCCTGACTTTC | CASSRGPGTGTGANVLTF
TRBJ1-1 | NA | TRBV5-6 | TGTGCCAGCAGCCGGATGGGGCGCGGAGCTTTCTTT | CASSRMGRGAFF
TRBJ2-7 | NA | TRBV6-1 | TGTGCCAGCAGGATAATGGGCTACTACGAGCAGTACTTC | CASRIMGYYEQYF
TRBJ1-2 | NA | TRBV19 | TGTGCCAGTAGTATGGGCAGGGTTCCCTATGGCTACACCTTC | CASSMGRVPYGYTF
TRBJ1-5 | NA | TRBV30 | TGTGCCTTGCAGGCGGGAAGTGGAAATCAGCCCCAGCATTTT | CALQAGSGNQPQHF
TRBJ2-1 | TRBD2 | TRBV9 | TGTGCCAGCAGCGTAGAGGCTAGCGGGAGCTATGAGCAGTTCTTC | CASSVEASGSYEQFF
TRBJ2-7 | TRBD1 | TRBV5-1 | TGCGCCAGCAGCTTTGGACCCCCGGGACAGGGCTACGAGCAGTACTTC | CASSFGPPGQGYEQYF
TRBJ1-2 | NA | TRBV30 | TGTGCCTGGAGGCCCCAGGGGAACTATGGCTACACCTTC | CAWRPQGNYGYTF
TRBJ2-1 | TRBD2 | TRBV4-3 | TGCGCCAGCAGCCAATTTAGCGGGAGCGCCGGGGGTGAGCAGTTCTTC | CASSQFSGSAGGEQFF
TRBJ2-5 | TRBD1 | TRBV5-6 | TGTGCCAGCAGCTTCCCAGGGGGCAGCCAAAAAGAGACCCAGTACTTC | CASSFPGGSQKETQYF
TRBJ2-1 | NA | TRBV4-3 | TGCGCCAGCAGCCAAGATAGAAGTGCCGGGGATGAGCAGTTCTTC | CASSQDRSAGDEQFF